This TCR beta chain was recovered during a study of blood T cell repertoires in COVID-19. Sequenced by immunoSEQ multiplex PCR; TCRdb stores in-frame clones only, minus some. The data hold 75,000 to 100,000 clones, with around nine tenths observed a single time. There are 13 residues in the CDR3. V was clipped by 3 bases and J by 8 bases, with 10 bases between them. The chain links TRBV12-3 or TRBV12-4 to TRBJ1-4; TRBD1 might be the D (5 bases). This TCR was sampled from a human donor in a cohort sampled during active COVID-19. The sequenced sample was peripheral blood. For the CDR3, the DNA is TGTGCCAGCAGTTTTGCAGGGCGAGAAAAACTGTTTTTT. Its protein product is CASSFAGREKLFF.